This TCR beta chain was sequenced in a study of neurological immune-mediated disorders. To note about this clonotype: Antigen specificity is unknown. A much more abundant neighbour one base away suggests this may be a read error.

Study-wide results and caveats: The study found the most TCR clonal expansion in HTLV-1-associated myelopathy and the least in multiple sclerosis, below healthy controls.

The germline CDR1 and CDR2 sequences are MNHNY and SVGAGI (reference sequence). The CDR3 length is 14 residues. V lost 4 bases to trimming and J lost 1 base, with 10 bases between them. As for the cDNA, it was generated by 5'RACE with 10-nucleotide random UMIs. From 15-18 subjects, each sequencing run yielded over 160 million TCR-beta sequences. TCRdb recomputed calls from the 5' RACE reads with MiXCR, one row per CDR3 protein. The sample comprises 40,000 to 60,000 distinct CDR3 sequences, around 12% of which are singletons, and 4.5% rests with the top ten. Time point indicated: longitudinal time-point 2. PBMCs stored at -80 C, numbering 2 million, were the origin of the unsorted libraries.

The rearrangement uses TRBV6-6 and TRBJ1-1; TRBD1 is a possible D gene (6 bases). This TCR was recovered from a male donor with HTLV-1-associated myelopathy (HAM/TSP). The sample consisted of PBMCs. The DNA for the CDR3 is TGTGCCAGCAGTTCCCTGGACAGGAACACTGAAGCTTTCTTT. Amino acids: CASSSLDRNTEAFF.